This TCR beta chain was obtained from a study of CD8 T cells in ankylosing spondylitis. Trimming stripped 3 bases from V and 5 bases from J, with 16 bases between. This CDR3 is built from 15 residues. Germline V gene data show CDR1 as LNHDA and CDR2 as SQIVND (reference sequence). Using quantitative 5'-RACE with molecular barcodes, the authors made TCR beta libraries. TCRdb reprocessed the 5' RACE reads with MiXCR, giving one entry per CDR3 protein. This sample yields 150,000 to 200,000 distinct CDR3 sequences, of which approximately 12% are seen a single time; more than 9.5% belongs to the top ten. The sequence was obtained from a female donor with ankylosing spondylitis or in good health (not recorded which). This chain uses TRBV19 with TRBJ1-2; D might be TRBD1 (6 bases). Sequencing used blood, either unsorted or a sorted T cell fraction (not recorded which). CDR3 coding DNA: TGTGCCAGTAGTATCCGACAGGATCTCGGGTATGGCTACACCTTC. Translating it yields CASSIRQDLGYGYTF.